This T cell receptor (beta chain) came from a study of OX40 agonist ivuxolimab in advanced cancers. About the research overall: Partial responses occurred in three patients (one hepatocellular carcinoma, two cutaneous melanoma). Study outcomes and limitations: Dose levels from 0.1 to 3.0 mg/kg saw CD4+ and CD8+ blood T cells expand clonally by week 6.

Points on this clone: As yet, its antigen is unknown.

This CDR3 has 18 amino acids. The V end lost 4 bases, the J end lost 1 base, and 20 bases lay between the germline ends. Germline V gene sequence: CDR1 SGHAT, CDR2 FQNNGV. Assay: immunoSEQ multiplex PCR; the TCRdb copy retains only in-frame clones and omits some. The data contain tens of thousands of clones, roughly 78% of them singletons. Samples of blood were obtained at baseline, on cycle 4 day 1, and on cycle 7 day 1. The chain is built from TRBV11-2 and TRBJ2-1, with D hard to call. The sequencing here drew on CD4+ or CD8+ T cells sorted from blood, taken in a trial of the OX40 agonist ivuxolimab. This TCR was recovered from an adult with an advanced solid tumor such as melanoma, head and neck, liver or kidney cancer. CDR3 protein: CASSSPQVALNSYNEQFF. DNA for the CDR3: TGTGCCAGCAGCTCTCCCCAGGTAGCTCTCAATTCCTACAATGAGCAGTTCTTC.